These 11 T cell receptor beta chains were sequenced from one sample in a study of T cells after yellow fever vaccination. Using its own MiXCR run on the 5' RACE reads, TCRdb lists one record per CDR3 protein. Seen here are around 200,000 distinct CDR3 sequences, approximately 9.9% observed once, and the top ten hold 35% to 40%. Specimen: CD8+ T cells sorted from PBMCs, collected 15 days after the yellow fever booster vaccination. The receptor source for this set is a young man who received the YFV17D yellow fever vaccine.

The CDR3 DNA follows: TGCAGTGCCAACCGGGACTTAGAAGCTTTCTTT. As protein: CSANRDLEAFF. The V call is TRBV20-1, the J call TRBJ1-1; a possible D gene is TRBD1 (5 bases). Germline values: CDR1 DFQATT, CDR2 SNEGSKA (reference sequence). The CDR3 is made up of 11 amino acids. The ends were cut back, 6 bases at V and 8 bases at J, with 13 bases in the middle.

This clonotype was seen only a few times. V usage is TRBV24-1 and J usage is TRBJ2-5, with 7 bases fitting TRBD1. Trimming took 9 bases from V and 0 from J; bases not matched to a gene: 3. The CDR3 has 13 residues. Looked up from germline, CDR1 is KGHDR and CDR2 is SFDVKD. CDR3 nucleotides: TGTGCCACCGCCACAGGGGACCAAGAGACCCAGTACTTC. It encodes CATATGDQETQYF.

Ten or more counts support this clonotype. V usage is TRBV20-1 and J usage is TRBJ2-3; TRBD2 matches 13 bases. V shed 5 bases, J shed 6 bases, and the junction held 8 bases outside the gene matches. The CDR3 length is 15 residues. CDR1 and CDR2 (germline): DFQATT, SNEGSKA (reference sequence). For the CDR3, the DNA is TGCAGTGCTGAAGCCGGGACTAGCGGGGCGGATACGCAGTATTTT. It is translated as CSAEAGTSGADTQYF.

This clonotype appeared a few times. The CDR3 protein is CASSPGRGHTEAFF. The CDR3 region has the DNA TGTGCCAGCAGTCCCGGGAGGGGGCACACTGAAGCTTTCTTT. The chain combines TRBV6-5 with TRBJ1-1, with TRBD1 identical over 7 bases. V lost 5 bases and J lost 3; bases outside the gene matches: 6. The CDR3 spans 14 residues. Germline V gene data show CDR1 as MNHEY and CDR2 as SVGAGI.

The chain employs TRBV5-5 and TRBJ1-5; D call uncertain. The V and J ends lost 0 bases and 2 bases respectively, with 12 bases between them. Looked up from germline, CDR1 is SGHKS and CDR2 is YYEKEE (reference sequence). CDR3 length: 16 amino acids. CDR3 nucleotides: TGTGCCAGCAGCTTGGATCTCAACGCACGCAATCAGCCCCAGCATTTT. Its protein is CASSLDLNARNQPQHF. Full variable domain (outside the CDR3, taken from reference TRBV5-5 and TRBJ1-5): DAGVTQSPTHLIKTRGQQVTLRCSPISGHKSVSWYQQVLGQGPQFIFQYYEKEERGRGNFPDRFSARQFPNYSSELNVNALLLGDSALYLCASSLDLNARNQPQHFGDGTRLSIL.

A few counts support this clonotype. The J gene is TRBJ1-1, the V gene TRBV30; no definite D call. Germline CDR1 and CDR2: GTSNPN and SVGIG (reference sequence). This CDR3 has 12 amino acids. Trimming took 3 bases from V and 4 from J, leaving 9 bases between them. The CDR3 DNA sequence: TGTGCCTGGAGCCCTACGGGCACTGAAGCTTTCTTT. Its translation: CAWSPTGTEAFF.

The genes are TRBV12-3 or TRBV12-4 and TRBJ2-1, with D possibly being TRBD2 (5 bases). The CDR3 length is 15 residues. Trimming removed 1 base at V and 4 bases at J, with 11 bases between. The CDR3 nucleotides read TGTGCCAGCAGTTTAGGGACTCTCCTGTACAATGAGCAGTTCTTC. Translating gives CASSLGTLLYNEQFF.

This clonotype turned up a few times. V is TRBV4-1 and J is TRBJ1-4; the D is unclear. The V end was cut by 5 bases, the J end by 4 bases, with 5 bases between. Germline-derived CDR1 and CDR2 are MGHRA and YSYEKL. The CDR3 totals 12 residues. DNA of the CDR3: TGCGCCAGCAGCTGGTTTAATGAAAAACTGTTTTTT. It yields the protein CASSWFNEKLFF.

This clonotype appeared a few times. The chain employs TRBV27 and TRBJ1-5, with TRBD1 matching over 7 bases. The germline CDR1 and CDR2 sequences are MNHEY and SMNVEV (reference sequence). The CDR3 has 15 amino acids. After removal of 5 bases from V and 4 bases from J, the junction contained 8 bases not matched to a gene. The CDR3 spells CASSTRQGPNQPQHF. The CDR3 DNA reads as TGTGCCAGCAGTACCAGACAGGGTCCAAATCAGCCCCAGCATTTT.

V usage is TRBV11-2 and J usage is TRBJ2-7; D gene uncertain. The CDR3 consists of 12 residues. CDR1 and CDR2 (germline): SGHAT, FQNNGV. Trimming removed 3 bases at V and 6 bases at J, with 9 bases between. CDR3 nucleotides: TGTGCCAGCAGCTTTGGGGTCTCCGAGCAGTACTTC. Translating gives CASSFGVSEQYF.

The chain combines TRBV6-2 or TRBV6-3 with TRBJ2-3; D is perhaps TRBD1 (5 bases). The CDR3 is made up of 17 amino acids. The germline CDR1 and CDR2 sequences are MNHEY and SVGEGT. V shed 0 bases and J shed 0 bases, with 13 bases lying between them. Here the CDR3 reads CASSYSIIQASTDTQYF. DNA for the CDR3: TGTGCCAGCAGTTACTCGATTATACAGGCTAGCACAGATACGCAGTATTTT.